Listed here is a single TCR beta chain. The sample comes from a study of blood T cell repertoires in COVID-19. Study context: Samples representing acute and convalescent COVID-19 were sourced from the United States, Italy and Spain. PBMCs, B-cell-depleted T cells, or T cells provided the cDNA or gDNA that made up the material.

Individuals drawn from 20 to 25 US areas were about 18 to 95 years old. Original analysis: Amplification of reference gene primers was used by the study to estimate nucleated cell counts. Method: immunoSEQ multiplex PCR; TCRdb's copy keeps in-frame clones and lacks some. V and J calls and clone size follow that table, whereas D and trimming were derived from the DNA. The data show fewer than 250,000 clones, 70% to 90% seen once. Germline V CDR1 and CDR2: LNHNV, YYDKDF (reference sequence). The trim removed 5 bases at V and 7 bases at J, leaving 4 bases unmatched. The CDR3 contains 14 residues. The sample comprised PBMCs or T cells enriched from blood (not recorded which). The rearrangement links TRBV15 to TRBJ2-7, with 14 bases aligning to TRBD2. This TCR derives from a woman between 45 and 65 years old with acute COVID-19. CDR3 sequence reads: CATSVTSGRGEQYF. For the CDR3, the DNA is TGTGCCACCAGCGTGACTAGCGGGAGGGGGGAGCAGTACTTC.